Listed here are 18 T cell receptor beta chains from one sample, sequenced in a study of blood T cell repertoires in COVID-19 (dated by TCRdb to 2019 to 2021). Library generation was performed with the immunoSEQ multiplex PCR assay. Here the immuneACCESS table is served through TCRdb, limited to in-frame sequences with V and J called. Missing clones are a known gap in these copies; in checked studies unresolved V genes cover under half, and the rest lacks a known reason. Within this sample are around 130,000 clones, with about four fifths of them counted one time only. Of the sample, about a tenth is held by the ten largest clones. Sequencing was done on a sample of peripheral blood. The receptors originated from a man in his forties or fifties with active or convalescent COVID-19.

The chain combines TRBV5-5 with TRBJ2-7; 8 positions match TRBD1. In germline, CDR1 is SGHKS, CDR2 YYEKEE (reference sequence). The V gene end was trimmed by 2 bases and the J gene end by 2 bases; junction bases not matched to a gene: 9. The CDR3 is 16 residues long. CDR3 sequence (DNA): TGTGCCAGCAGCTTTGGCCCCGGGACAGGACCCTACGAGCAGTACTTC. It yields the protein CASSFGPGTGPYEQYF.

The chain has TRBV10-3 and TRBJ1-5; D not resolved. V lost 3 bases to trimming and J lost 6 bases, with 12 bases between them. CDR1 is ENHRY, CDR2 SYGVKD, per germline. The CDR3 covers 14 residues. CDR3 sequence: CAISERRESQPQHF. CDR3 bases: TGTGCCATCAGTGAACGGAGGGAAAGTCAGCCCCAGCATTTT.

This chain uses TRBV19 with TRBJ2-7; TRBD1 agrees at 11 bases. Germline-derived CDR1 and CDR2 are LNHDA and SQIVND (reference sequence). The CDR3 sequence is 15 residues long. Germline trimming cut 3 bases from V and 6 bases from J; bases unmatched to any gene: 7. CDR3 region: CASSMTPGQGGEQYF. For the CDR3, the DNA is TGTGCCAGTAGTATGACCCCGGGACAGGGGGGCGAGCAGTACTTC.

This chain connects TRBV6-4 to TRBJ2-1, with 10 nucleotides matching TRBD1. Germline V lookup: CDR1 MRHNA, CDR2 SNTAGT. Germline trimming cut 6 bases from V and 8 bases from J; bases unmatched to any gene: 7. There are 14 residues in the CDR3. CDR3 amino acids: CASSGSTGGHEQFF. The CDR3, as DNA: TGTGCCAGCAGCGGATCGACAGGGGGCCATGAGCAGTTCTTC.

This clone was counted a few times. The CDR3 loop is CASSLTQVNTEAFF. The CDR3 DNA reads as TGTGCCAGCAGCCTAACTCAGGTGAACACTGAAGCTTTCTTT. The chain is built from TRBV28 and TRBJ1-1; D remains ambiguous. The CDR3 is made up of 14 amino acids. The V and J ends lost 6 bases and 0 bases respectively, with 11 bases between them. Germline V CDR1 and CDR2: MDHEN, SYDVKM.

The V call is TRBV12-3 or TRBV12-4, the J call TRBJ2-7; D remains unclear. CDR3 length equals 12 residues. V was shortened by 3 bases and J by 7 bases, with 10 bases between the two germline ends. The CDR3 coding sequence is TGTGCCAGCAGTTTTGTAGCTAAGGAGCAGTACTTC. Amino acids: CASSFVAKEQYF.

The V call is TRBV30, the J call TRBJ1-5; 7 positions agree with TRBD1. Trimming removed 0 bases from V and 7 bases from J; junction bases left unmatched: 21. The germline V gene encodes CDR1 GTSNPN and CDR2 SVGIG (reference sequence). The CDR3 sequence is 19 residues long. For the CDR3, the DNA is TGTGCCTGGAGTGTACGGGCAGGGGGATTGCGGAGGGGTGGGCAGCCCCAGCATTTT. This sequence encodes CAWSVRAGGLRRGGQPQHF.

The chain recombines TRBV7-9 with TRBJ1-4; 8 nucleotides line up with TRBD1. This CDR3 has 18 residues. Trimming removed 5 bases from V and 0 bases from J; junction bases left unmatched: 11. Germline V CDR1 and CDR2: SEHNR, FQNEAQ (reference sequence). The CDR3 here is CASSLDRGGRATNEKLFF. CDR3 coding DNA: TGTGCCAGCAGCCTCGACAGGGGCGGACGGGCAACTAATGAAAAACTGTTTTTT.

The chain links TRBV6-5 to TRBJ1-3; 9 bases agree with TRBD1. Per germline, CDR1 MNHEY and CDR2 SVGAGI. This CDR3 region has 14 residues. Trimming removed 6 bases from V and 4 bases from J; junction bases left unmatched: 4. The CDR3 here is CASSSGQGGNTIYF. As DNA, the CDR3 is TGTGCCAGCAGCTCGGGACAGGGAGGAAACACCATATATTTT.

The chain joins TRBV18 to TRBJ1-2; 8 nucleotides line up with TRBD1. The CDR3 has 16 amino acids. Germline assignment: CDR1 KGHSH and CDR2 LQKENI. Trimming cost V 2 bases and J 3 bases; bases outside gene matches: 8. The CDR3 DNA reads as TGTGCCAGCTCACCAACACAAACAGGGGGTTACTATGGCTACACCTTC. Protein product: CASSPTQTGGYYGYTF.

The chain recombines TRBV11-3 with TRBJ2-1; 10 bases line up with TRBD2. Germline V gene lookup returns CDR1 SGHNT and CDR2 YENEEA. CDR3 length equals 18 residues. V trimming: 5 bases; J trimming: 4 bases; junction bases outside the gene matches: 14. The CDR3 DNA reads as TGTGCCAGCAGCCCCGGGGAGCGGGGGGGCTTGGAGTACAATGAGCAGTTCTTC. It translates to CASSPGERGGLEYNEQFF.

This clone was picked up a small number of times. The sample has other DNA sequences that encode this CDR3 too. V usage is TRBV7-9 and J usage is TRBJ1-5; D is possibly TRBD1 (5 bases). The CDR3 has 14 amino acids. Deletions cut 3 bases from V and 3 bases from J, with 9 bases between. Germline loops: CDR1 SEHNR, CDR2 FQNEAQ (reference sequence). This chain's CDR3 is CASSLSGNNQPQHF. The CDR3 nucleotides are TGTGCCAGCAGCTTGTCAGGGAACAATCAGCCCCAGCATTTT.

This clone came up a few times. The chain is built from TRBV4-3 and TRBJ1-2; the match to TRBD1 covers 7 bases. J gave up 6 bases and V 2 bases, and 3 bases lay outside the gene matches. CDR1 and CDR2 from the germline V gene are LGHNA and YSLEER. The CDR3 extends over 13 amino acids. Written as DNA, the CDR3 is TGCGCCAGCAGCCAAAGGACAGGCAATGGCTACACCTTC. It codes for CASSQRTGNGYTF.

This sequence joins TRBV19 and TRBJ2-2; 16 nucleotides align to TRBD2. V shed 8 bases, J shed 7 bases, and the junction held 4 bases outside the gene matches. This CDR3 comprises 15 residues. Germline V gene lookup returns CDR1 LNHDA and CDR2 SQIVND (reference sequence). The CDR3 region has the DNA TGTGCCAGTCGCGGGACTAGCGGGGGGGTCGGGGAGCTGTTTTTT. Amino acid sequence: CASRGTSGGVGELFF.

The V gene is TRBV6-5, the J gene TRBJ1-4, with D perhaps TRBD1 (6 bases). V was cut by 0 bases and J by 0 bases, with 8 bases left in between. Germline V gene data show CDR1 as MNHEY and CDR2 as SVGAGI. The CDR3 is 16 amino acids. The CDR3 bases are TGTGCCAGCAGTTACTCGGCAGGGGCAACTAATGAAAAACTGTTTTTT. Protein product: CASSYSAGATNEKLFF.

The V and J genes are TRBV13 and TRBJ1-1; TRBD1 is a possible D gene (5 bases). This CDR3 is built from 12 residues. Trimming cost V 0 bases and J 6 bases, with 5 bases left between them. The germline V gene has CDR1 PRHDT and CDR2 FYEKMQ (reference sequence). The CDR3 DNA is TGTGCCAGCAGCTTAGGAGGGGCTGAAGCTTTCTTT. This codes for CASSLGGAEAFF. The entire variable domain, with the rest obtained from reference TRBV13 and TRBJ1-1, is as follows: AAGVIQSPRHLIKEKRETATLKCYPIPRHDTVYWYQQGPGQDPQFLISFYEKMQSDKGSIPDRFSAQQFSDYHSELNMSSLELGDSALYFCASSLGGAEAFFGQGTRLTVV.

This rearrangement joins TRBV16 to TRBJ1-1; D is perhaps TRBD1 (6 bases). The CDR3 has 14 amino acids. V lost 4 bases to trimming and J lost 3 bases, with 12 bases between them. Germline V gene lookup returns CDR1 KGHSY and CDR2 FQNENV. CDR3 amino acids: CASSLQGMDTEAFF. DNA of the CDR3: TGTGCCAGCAGCCTACAGGGAATGGACACTGAAGCTTTCTTT.

The genes are TRBV11-3 and TRBJ2-1; 7 nucleotides agree with TRBD2. The junction had 0 bases not matched to a gene; V was cut back by 0 bases and J by 4 bases. The germline V gene has CDR1 SGHNT and CDR2 YENEEA. The CDR3 totals 14 residues. CDR3 region: CASSLEGGYNEQFF. The CDR3 DNA follows: TGTGCCAGCAGCTTAGAGGGAGGGTACAATGAGCAGTTCTTC.